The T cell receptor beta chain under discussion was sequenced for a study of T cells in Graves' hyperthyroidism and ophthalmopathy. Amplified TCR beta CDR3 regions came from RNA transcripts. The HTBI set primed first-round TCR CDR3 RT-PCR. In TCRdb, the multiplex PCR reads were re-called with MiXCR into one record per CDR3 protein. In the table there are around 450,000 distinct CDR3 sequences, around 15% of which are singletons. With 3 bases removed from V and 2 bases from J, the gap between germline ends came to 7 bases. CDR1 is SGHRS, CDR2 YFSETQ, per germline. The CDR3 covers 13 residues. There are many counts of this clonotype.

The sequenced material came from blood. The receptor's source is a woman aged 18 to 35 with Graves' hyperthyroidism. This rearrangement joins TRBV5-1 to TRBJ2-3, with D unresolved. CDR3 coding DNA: TGCGCCAGCAGCTCCCCTTACACAGATACGCAGTATTTT. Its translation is CASSSPYTDTQYF.